The source of this TCR beta chain is a study of blood T cells in healthy people across ages. The V gene's germline CDR1 is SEHNR and CDR2 FQNEAQ (reference sequence). The ends were cut back, 4 bases at V and 2 bases at J, with 9 bases in the middle. The CDR3 sequence is 13 residues long. The donors, all healthy, were Caucasians living in Russia, aged roughly 6 to 100. Researchers collected about 9.1 milliliters of peripheral blood from every single donor. The second PCR ran roughly 6 to 12 cycles with a sample-barcoded 5' primer and J-beta primers. In TCRdb, the 5' RACE reads were re-called with MiXCR into one record per CDR3 protein. The repertoire holds 500,000 to 650,000 distinct CDR3 sequences, approximately 26% seen once, with under 4.5% in the top ten. This sample also belongs to another study, concerning T cells of mothers and their children. That source adds: cDNA was made from all extracted RNA, about 1.4 ug per 15 ul. No clone of persistent microchimeric T cells was detected.

The sample consisted of blood. This TCR was recovered from a boy aged 2 to 9 in good health. The chain couples TRBV7-9 to TRBJ2-7; D might be TRBD2 (5 bases). DNA for the CDR3: TGTGCCAGCAGCTCCGGGGAAACCTACGAGCAGTACTTC. This codes for CASSSGETYEQYF.